The 27 T cell receptor beta chains given below trace back to one sample, sequenced in a study of circulating and synovial CD4+ cells in juvenile arthritis. TCRdb's copy holds only in-frame clones and misses some; the assay was immunoSEQ multiplex PCR. The top ten hold about 0.66% of the sample, which has 30,000 to 40,000 clones, roughly 96% seen once. The sequenced sample consisted of CD4+ T cells from blood. The source is a human donor with juvenile idiopathic arthritis.

V and J are TRBV15 and TRBJ2-7; TRBD1 matches at 10 bases. CDR1 and CDR2 from the germline V gene are LNHNV and YYDKDF (reference sequence). After removal of 8 bases from V and 6 bases from J, the junction contained 7 bases not matched to a gene. The CDR3 has 13 amino acids. Here the CDR3 reads CATRQGAGSEQYF. Here the CDR3 DNA reads TGTGCCACCCGACAGGGGGCGGGATCCGAGCAGTACTTC.

The chain employs TRBV19 and TRBJ1-3, with D uncertain. The germline V and J ends were trimmed by 2 bases and 2 bases, with 10 bases remaining between them. Germline CDR1 reads LNHDA; CDR2 reads SQIVND (reference sequence). The CDR3 is 15 amino acids. The CDR3 reads CASSIPRPTGNTIYF. The DNA of the CDR3 is TGTGCCAGTAGTATACCCAGGCCCACTGGAAACACCATATATTTT.

This chain joins TRBV2 and TRBJ2-1; 9 positions match TRBD1. Germline V lookup: CDR1 SNHLY, CDR2 FYNNEI. The CDR3 consists of 16 residues. Trimming cost V 10 bases and J 7 bases; bases outside gene matches: 17. The CDR3 nucleotides are TGTGCCACCTCGGGTTCTCGGGACAGGGCTAGGAATGAGCAGTTCTTC. This gives the protein CATSGSRDRARNEQFF.

CDR3 sequence: CASSLRTGGPEQYF. The CDR3 DNA follows: TGTGCCAGCAGCTTAAGGACAGGGGGCCCCGAGCAGTACTTC. The genes are TRBV7-2 and TRBJ2-7; 11 bases are shared with TRBD1. Germline CDR1 is SGHTA and CDR2 is FQGNSA. The V gene end was trimmed by 2 bases and the J gene end by 6 bases; junction bases not matched to a gene: 3. The CDR3 sequence is 14 residues long.

This chain's CDR3 is CASSRGGQGGRNEQFF. In DNA, the CDR3 is TGTGCCAGCAGCCGGGGCGGACAGGGAGGGAGGAATGAGCAGTTCTTC. The chain uses TRBV5-5 and TRBJ2-1; tentatively, D is TRBD1 (8 bases). Germline V gene sequence: CDR1 SGHKS, CDR2 YYEKEE (reference sequence). The CDR3 extends over 16 amino acids. Trimming took off 4 bases at V and 7 bases at J, with 21 bases between the two ends.

V is TRBV6-4 and J is TRBJ2-2; 7 bases line up with TRBD1. In germline, CDR1 is MRHNA, CDR2 SNTAGT. CDR3 length: 15 residues. V gave up 5 bases and J gave up 0 bases; unmatched junction bases: 3. The DNA of the CDR3 is TGTGCCAGCAGTCCCGGGACAGCGAACACCGGGGAGCTGTTTTTT. This codes for CASSPGTANTGELFF.

The genes are TRBV6-5 and TRBJ2-7; D is ambiguous. V dropped 0 bases and J dropped 5 bases, with 14 bases sitting between them. CDR1 is MNHEY, CDR2 SVGAGI, per germline. There are 15 residues in the CDR3. The CDR3 here is CASSYSPVLGNEQYF. In DNA form, the CDR3 reads TGTGCCAGCAGTTACTCTCCCGTTCTAGGAAACGAGCAGTACTTC.

The CDR3 loop is CASSPPLAWRGTDTQYF. The CDR3 bases are TGTGCCAGCAGCCCCCCTTTAGCGTGGAGGGGCACAGATACGCAGTATTTT. J is TRBJ2-3 and V is TRBV7-9; a possible D gene is TRBD2 (6 bases). Per germline, CDR1 SEHNR and CDR2 FQNEAQ (reference sequence). The V and J ends lost 5 bases and 1 base respectively, with 19 bases between them. There are 17 residues in the CDR3.

The chain employs TRBV6-6 and TRBJ1-1, with a tentative D call TRBD1 (6 bases). V lost 0 bases to trimming and J lost 5 bases, with 13 bases between them. This CDR3 is built from 15 residues. Germline V gives CDR1 MNHNY, CDR2 SVGAGI (reference sequence). Written as DNA, the CDR3 is TGTGCCAGCAGTTACTCCGCAGGGGCAAGGACTGAAGCTTTCTTT. Translating gives CASSYSAGARTEAFF.

The CDR3 bases are TGTGCCTGGACCACAAAAGGTTTAGGAGGCACAGATACGCAGTATTTT. Translating it yields CAWTTKGLGGTDTQYF. The V call is TRBV30, the J call TRBJ2-3, with D unresolved. The CDR3 length is 16 residues. The V gene lost 4 bases and the J gene lost 1 base, with 18 bases spanning the gap. Germline V gene data show CDR1 as GTSNPN and CDR2 as SVGIG (reference sequence).

The chain has TRBV18 and TRBJ2-6; D ambiguous. With 6 bases removed from V and 0 bases from J, the gap between germline ends came to 6 bases. There are 14 residues in the CDR3. The V gene's germline CDR1 is KGHSH and CDR2 LQKENI. CDR3 in amino acids: CASSPSSGANVLTF. CDR3 nucleotides: TGTGCCAGCTCTCCTAGCTCTGGGGCCAACGTCCTGACTTTC.

This clone was recorded once. This chain uses TRBV7-2 with TRBJ2-1; TRBD2 agrees at 8 bases. Germline V lookup: CDR1 SGHTA, CDR2 FQGNSA. This CDR3 has 15 residues. Trimming at V came to 5 bases and at J to 7 bases, leaving 10 bases not matched to a gene. The CDR3: CASSPGGRAINEQFF. In DNA form, the CDR3 reads TGTGCCAGCAGCCCGGGGGGGAGGGCCATTAATGAGCAGTTCTTC.

This clone was found once. The rearrangement uses TRBV19 and TRBJ2-7, with TRBD1 matching 8 bases. Trimming removed 3 bases from V and 2 bases from J; junction bases left unmatched: 3. Germline loops: CDR1 LNHDA, CDR2 SQIVND (reference sequence). The CDR3 is 14 amino acids. This CDR3 is CASSIRGPTYEQYF. The DNA for the CDR3 is TGTGCCAGTAGTATCAGGGGGCCCACCTACGAGCAGTACTTC.

This clone showed up just once. The chain combines TRBV25-1 with TRBJ1-5; maybe TRBD1 (6 bases). The germline V and J ends were trimmed by 3 bases and 0 bases, with 12 bases remaining between them. Germline CDR1 MGHDK, CDR2 SYGVNS. This CDR3 is 16 amino acids long. CDR3 loop: CASSDNRAYSNQPQHF. The CDR3 DNA is TGTGCCAGCAGTGACAACAGGGCTTATAGCAATCAGCCCCAGCATTTT.

V gene TRBV5-1 combines with J gene TRBJ2-5, with 8 bases matching TRBD2. V was clipped by 4 bases and J by 5 bases; unmatched bases: 4. Germline-derived CDR1 and CDR2 are SGHRS and YFSETQ. CDR3 length: 13 residues. CDR3 coding DNA: TGCGCCAGCAGCCCCGGGAGGGGGGAGACCCAGTACTTC. Amino acid sequence: CASSPGRGETQYF.

The CDR3 bases are TGTGCCAGCTCGGGGGACAGGAGGACAGATACGCAGTATTTT. Translation: CASSGDRRTDTQYF. The V call is TRBV18, the J call TRBJ2-3; 8 bases align to TRBD1. The trim removed 6 bases at V and 3 bases at J, leaving 5 bases unmatched. This CDR3 has 14 residues. Per the germline V gene, CDR1 is KGHSH and CDR2 is LQKENI.

The DNA of the CDR3 is TGTGCCAGCAGCTTAGCGGCTAGTCGAGGCCAAGAGACCCAGTACTTC. It yields the protein CASSLAASRGQETQYF. The V and J genes are TRBV11-3 and TRBJ2-5, with D unresolved. The CDR3 loop spans 16 amino acids. Germline V gene sequence: CDR1 SGHNT, CDR2 YENEEA. Between the trimmed V and J ends, which lost 1 base and 1 base, there was a span of 13 bases.

This clone appeared a single time. The chain carries TRBV19 and TRBJ1-5; 8 bases line up with TRBD1. Germline trimming cut 6 bases from V and 5 bases from J; bases unmatched to any gene: 9. This CDR3 has 15 amino acids. Germline CDR1 LNHDA, CDR2 SQIVND (reference sequence). The CDR3 spells CASRPDRVGYQPQHF. Here the CDR3 DNA reads TGTGCCAGTAGGCCGGACAGGGTGGGTTATCAGCCCCAGCATTTT.

V is TRBV9 and J is TRBJ1-3; a possible D gene is TRBD1 (6 bases). The V end was cut by 0 bases, the J end by 0 bases, with 13 bases between. Per germline, CDR1 SGDLS and CDR2 YYNGEE. This CDR3 region has 17 residues. CDR3 coding DNA: TGTGCCAGCAGCGTAGTCGCGGGGGCCCGCTCTGGAAACACCATATATTTT. Translating gives CASSVVAGARSGNTIYF. The entire variable domain, with the rest obtained from reference TRBV9 and TRBJ1-3, is as follows: DSGVTQTPKHLITATGQRVTLRCSPRSGDLSVYWYQQSLDQGLQFLIQYYNGEERAKGNILERFSAQQFPDLHSELNLSSLELGDSALYFCASSVVAGARSGNTIYFGEGSWLTVV.

The chain uses TRBV9 and TRBJ1-2; D possibly corresponds to TRBD1 (6 bases). This CDR3 comprises 13 residues. Germline V gives CDR1 SGDLS, CDR2 YYNGEE. V lost 3 bases and J 4 bases, leaving 10 bases between the germline ends. Written as DNA, the CDR3 is TGTGCCAGCAGCGCGACAGGAATCTATGGCTACACCTTC. Translated: CASSATGIYGYTF.

CDR3 sequence (DNA): TGTGCCAGCAGCTTAGCAGGGAGGGAAAAACTGTTTTTT. This sequence encodes CASSLAGREKLFF. The chain recombines TRBV7-9 with TRBJ1-4; D is unclear. Deletions cut 0 bases from V and 8 bases from J, with 7 bases between. This CDR3 is 13 amino acids long. Germline CDR1 is SEHNR and CDR2 is FQNEAQ (reference sequence). The full variable domain, rest sourced from reference TRBV7-9 and TRBJ1-4, is DTGVSQNPRHKITKRGQNVTFRCDPISEHNRLYWYRQTLGQGPEFLTYFQNEAQLEKSRLLSDRFSAERPKGSFSTLEIQRTEQGDSAMYLCASSLAGREKLFFGSGTQLSVL.

This chain connects TRBV6-1 to TRBJ2-3; 8 bases map to TRBD2. Germline assignment: CDR1 MNHNS and CDR2 SASEGT. This CDR3 has 15 residues. Germline trimming cut 0 bases from V and 5 bases from J; bases unmatched to any gene: 4. For the CDR3, the DNA is TGTGCCAGCAGTGAAGCAGCGGGAGCCGGAGATACGCAGTATTTT. Residues: CASSEAAGAGDTQYF.

The DNA for the CDR3 is TGCGCCAGCAGCTGGGACAGGAACACTGAAGCTTTCTTT. Its protein product is CASSWDRNTEAFF. V usage is TRBV5-1 and J usage is TRBJ1-1; 7 bases are a match to TRBD1. CDR1 SGHRS and CDR2 YFSETQ come from the germline V gene. V was pared by 3 bases and J by 1 base, with 0 bases of the junction left unmatched. The CDR3 is made up of 13 amino acids.

J is TRBJ2-5 and V is TRBV7-6; 8 nucleotides align to TRBD1. Trimming cost V 5 bases and J 1 base; bases outside gene matches: 3. The CDR3 has 14 residues. CDR1 is SGHVS and CDR2 is FNYEAQ in the germline V gene. CDR3 in DNA: TGTGCCAGCAGCCCCGGGACAGGCCAAGAGACCCAGTACTTC. It translates to CASSPGTGQETQYF.

The chain combines TRBV27 with TRBJ1-5, with a weak D call TRBD1 (6 bases). Germline V gives CDR1 MNHEY, CDR2 SMNVEV (reference sequence). There are 16 residues in the CDR3. The V end lost 2 bases, the J end lost 6 bases, and 17 bases lay between the germline ends. DNA of the CDR3: TGTGCCAGCAGTTTAGGGTTCGGGCAGGGGCTTCAGCCCCAGCATTTT. Amino acid sequence: CASSLGFGQGLQPQHF.

The V and J genes are TRBV9 and TRBJ2-7, with TRBD2 matching 9 bases. The CDR3 is 18 residues long. The V and J ends lost 4 bases and 7 bases, in that order; junction bases with no gene match: 21. Germline V gene lookup returns CDR1 SGDLS and CDR2 YYNGEE. Here the CDR3 reads CASSIIVIWREGLGEQYF. In DNA, the CDR3 is TGTGCCAGCAGCATAATAGTCATTTGGCGGGAGGGCCTCGGGGAGCAGTACTTC.

To note about this clone: One junction end does not reproduce the germline sequence, and a read error may be involved. This chain uses TRBV4-2 with TRBJ2-7; D possibly corresponds to TRBD2 (5 bases). This CDR3 contains 11 residues. Germline V lookup: CDR1 LGHNA, CDR2 YNFKEQ. For the CDR3, the DNA is TGTGCCAGCAGCCAAGATGGCGTCTGGGAGTTC. It translates to CASSQDGVWEF.